The 27 T cell receptor beta chains presented below share a single source sample, sequenced in a study of neoadjuvant anti-PD-1 for oral cavity cancer. As to time point: after neoadjuvant nivolumab, at surgical resection. Generated by immunoSEQ multiplex PCR, the TCRdb table keeps only in-frame clones and is missing some. Among some 14,000 clones, 60% to 85% were seen once, and the ten largest hold 2.5% to 3.5%. Sequenced material: PBMCs, taken after nivolumab (anti-PD-1) treatment. The source is a person aged 35-79 years with oral cavity squamous cell carcinoma.

V gene TRBV29-1 combines with J gene TRBJ2-1, with TRBD2 identical over 7 bases. The CDR3 has 15 residues. Per the germline V gene, CDR1 is SQVTM and CDR2 is ANQGSEA. The V segment lost 2 bases and the J segment 0 bases; nucleotides outside the gene matches: 4. The CDR3: CSVESGVSSYNEQFF. As DNA, the CDR3 is TGCAGCGTTGAAAGCGGGGTCAGCTCCTACAATGAGCAGTTCTTC.

This chain links TRBV19 with TRBJ1-1; 7 bases are a match to TRBD1. Germline V gene sequence: CDR1 LNHDA, CDR2 SQIVND (reference sequence). The CDR3 consists of 14 residues. V was clipped by 5 bases and J by 6 bases; unmatched bases: 9. CDR3 DNA sequence: TGTGCCAGTAGTGCCGTTCAGGGGGGGTCTGAAGCTTTCTTT. It yields the protein CASSAVQGGSEAFF.

The rearrangement uses TRBV5-5 and TRBJ1-1, with D perhaps matching TRBD1 (6 bases). CDR1 is SGHKS and CDR2 is YYEKEE in the germline V gene (reference sequence). Between the trimmed V and J ends, which lost 4 bases and 0 bases, there was a span of 10 bases. This CDR3 has 14 residues. CDR3 nucleotide sequence: TGTGCCAGCAGCAGGGACACCATGAACACTGAAGCTTTCTTT. It translates to CASSRDTMNTEAFF. Variable domain in full (rest from reference TRBV5-5 and TRBJ1-1): DAGVTQSPTHLIKTRGQQVTLRCSPISGHKSVSWYQQVLGQGPQFIFQYYEKEERGRGNFPDRFSARQFPNYSSELNVNALLLGDSALYLCASSRDTMNTEAFFGQGTRLTVV.

V and J are TRBV6-6 and TRBJ2-1; no definite D call. V was trimmed by 7 bases and J by 6 bases, leaving 7 bases between them. The V gene's germline CDR1 is MNHNY and CDR2 SVGAGI (reference sequence). The CDR3 sequence is 11 residues long. The CDR3 DNA reads TGTGCCAGCACTAAACTCAATGAGCAGTTCTTC. It is translated as CASTKLNEQFF.

The rearrangement uses TRBV27 and TRBJ1-1, with D perhaps matching TRBD1 (5 bases). From germline, CDR1 is MNHEY and CDR2 SMNVEV (reference sequence). This CDR3 region has 14 residues. Deletions cut 5 bases from V and 4 bases from J, with 14 bases between. CDR3 DNA sequence: TGTGCCAGCAGTCAAGGGGCGCGGGGCACTGAAGCTTTCTTT. This gives the protein CASSQGARGTEAFF.

This clone was seen a handful of times. The J gene is TRBJ1-3, the V gene TRBV2, with no clear D. Germline CDR1 SNHLY, CDR2 FYNNEI. The CDR3 sequence is 16 residues long. V was clipped by 6 bases and J by 2 bases, with 17 bases between them. CDR3 in DNA: TGTGCCAGCAGCCTTACTATACCAGGAGCTGGAAACACCATATATTTT. It specifies CASSLTIPGAGNTIYF.

The chain has TRBV28 and TRBJ2-3; the match to TRBD2 covers 11 bases. Trimming removed 4 bases from V and 3 bases from J; junction bases left unmatched: 3. This CDR3 comprises 15 residues. In germline, CDR1 is MDHEN, CDR2 SYDVKM. CDR3 coding DNA: TGTGCCAGCAGTTCCCGGACTAGCGGGACAGATACGCAGTATTTT. It yields the protein CASSSRTSGTDTQYF.

Here the CDR3 reads CASSMGQNLNTEAFF. The CDR3 DNA reads as TGTGCCAGTAGTATGGGACAGAACCTGAACACTGAAGCTTTCTTT. The chain has TRBV19 and TRBJ1-1; TRBD1 matches 7 bases. Germline assignment: CDR1 LNHDA and CDR2 SQIVND (reference sequence). The CDR3 has 15 amino acids. V lost 3 bases to trimming and J lost 0 bases; unmatched junction nucleotides: 4.

The chain has TRBV9 and TRBJ1-1; TRBD1 aligns across 7 bases. The junction had 4 bases not matched to a gene; V was cut back by 3 bases and J by 5 bases. Germline CDR1 is SGDLS and CDR2 is YYNGEE. The CDR3 contains 13 residues. The CDR3 reads CASSGGQWTEAFF. CDR3 sequence (DNA): TGTGCCAGCAGCGGGGGACAGTGGACTGAAGCTTTCTTT.

The chain is built from TRBV5-4 and TRBJ2-5, with TRBD2 matching over 10 bases. The CDR3 consists of 14 residues. CDR1 SGHNT and CDR2 YYREEE come from the germline V gene (reference sequence). The V and J ends lost 3 bases and 2 bases, in that order; junction bases with no gene match: 1. DNA for the CDR3: TGTGCCAGCAGCTGGACTAGCGGACAAGAGACCCAGTACTTC. It is translated as CASSWTSGQETQYF.

This sequence joins TRBV6-1 and TRBJ2-1, with 10 bases matching TRBD1. The CDR3 spans 16 residues. Germline V gene sequence: CDR1 MNHNS, CDR2 SASEGT. J gave up 2 bases and V 3 bases, and 4 bases lay outside the gene matches. CDR3 amino acids: CASSDGQGGTYNEQFF. DNA of the CDR3: TGTGCCAGCAGTGACGGACAGGGGGGAACCTACAATGAGCAGTTCTTC.

This chain joins TRBV9 and TRBJ1-1; D remains unclear. The CDR3 extends over 12 amino acids. Germline V CDR1 and CDR2: SGDLS, YYNGEE. V was trimmed by 4 bases and J by 5 bases, leaving 9 bases between them. CDR3 sequence (DNA): TGTGCCAGCAGCCCCGGAGAGACTGAAGCTTTCTTT. Translated: CASSPGETEAFF.

This clone has only a few counts. The chain is built from TRBV6-5 and TRBJ1-2; TRBD1 agrees at 7 bases. There are 13 residues in the CDR3. Germline V gives CDR1 MNHEY, CDR2 SVGAGI. With V trimmed by 6 bases and J by 7 bases, 8 bases remained unmatched. The CDR3 DNA follows: TGTGCCAGCAGCCGGGGACAGATGTTTGGCTACACCTTC. Translating it yields CASSRGQMFGYTF.

This clone was recorded once. The CDR3, as DNA: TGTGCCAGCAGCTCCGGACAGAAAGAGACCCAGTACTTC. It specifies CASSSGQKETQYF. The rearrangement links TRBV11-3 to TRBJ2-5; a possible D gene is TRBD1 (6 bases). CDR3 length equals 13 residues. Trimming took off 4 bases at V and 3 bases at J, with 9 bases between the two ends. Germline V gives CDR1 SGHNT, CDR2 YENEEA. Full variable domain (outside the CDR3, taken from reference TRBV11-3 and TRBJ2-5): EAGVVQSPRYKIIEKKQPVAFWCNPISGHNTLYWYLQNLGQGPELLIRYENEEAVDDSQLPKDRFSAERLKGVDSTLKIQPAELGDSAVYLCASSSGQKETQYFGPGTRLLVL.

This sequence joins TRBV19 and TRBJ2-7; a possible D gene is TRBD2 (5 bases). Looked up from germline, CDR1 is LNHDA and CDR2 is SQIVND (reference sequence). Trimming took off 5 bases at V and 0 bases at J, with 8 bases between the two ends. The CDR3 runs to 13 residues. CDR3 region: CASSPGISYEQYF. The CDR3 DNA sequence: TGTGCCAGTAGTCCCGGGATCTCCTACGAGCAGTACTTC.

This clone was detected a few times. This chain links TRBV19 with TRBJ1-2, with 8 bases identical to TRBD1. V lost 3 bases to trimming and J lost 4 bases; unmatched junction nucleotides: 1. The CDR3 has 13 residues. Germline V gene sequence: CDR1 LNHDA, CDR2 SQIVND (reference sequence). The CDR3 bases are TGTGCCAGTAGTATGGGACAGGCCTATGGCTACACCTTC. This codes for CASSMGQAYGYTF.

The chain recombines TRBV5-1 with TRBJ2-7; 8 bases line up with TRBD1. V dropped 5 bases and J dropped 0; count of bases not matched to a gene: 7. The CDR3 has 15 residues. CDR1 and CDR2 from the germline V gene are SGHRS and YFSETQ. The DNA for the CDR3 is TGCGCCAGCAGACCGTGGGGACAGGCCTCCTACGAGCAGTACTTC. Protein product: CASRPWGQASYEQYF.

This clone was detected a few times. This sequence joins TRBV29-1 and TRBJ2-2, with TRBD2 identical over 11 bases. Trimming at V came to 5 bases and at J to 2 bases, leaving 4 bases not matched to a gene. Germline V CDR1 and CDR2: SQVTM, ANQGSEA. The CDR3 is 15 amino acids. CDR3 DNA sequence: TGCAGCGTTCCCGGGACTAGCGGAAACACCGGGGAGCTGTTTTTT. Its protein is CSVPGTSGNTGELFF.

The V gene is TRBV20-1, the J gene TRBJ2-5; 10 bases agree with TRBD1. V shed 6 bases and J 5 bases; nucleotides not matched to a gene: 0. Germline-derived CDR1 and CDR2 are DFQATT and SNEGSKA (reference sequence). The CDR3 covers 11 residues. CDR3 in DNA: TGCAGTGCGGACAGGGGGGAGACCCAGTACTTC. It specifies CSADRGETQYF.

The table lists this clone with a count of one. The chain employs TRBV7-9 and TRBJ1-2, with a tentative D call TRBD1 (5 bases). V lost 1 base, J lost 7 bases, and 13 bases lay in between. The CDR3 consists of 14 residues. CDR1 and CDR2 (germline): SEHNR, FQNEAQ (reference sequence). The CDR3 loop reads CASSLVGGTGGYTF. The CDR3 DNA follows: TGTGCCAGCAGCTTAGTGGGGGGAACCGGTGGCTACACCTTC.

This rearrangement joins TRBV28 to TRBJ2-7, with TRBD2 matching 10 bases. The CDR3 is 16 residues long. Germline V CDR1 and CDR2: MDHEN, SYDVKM. The J segment lost 5 bases and the V segment lost 5 bases, leaving 12 bases of the junction unmatched. The CDR3: CASSPGGLAGVNEQYF. The CDR3 bases are TGTGCCAGCAGTCCCGGAGGGCTAGCGGGAGTTAACGAGCAGTACTTC.

V and J are TRBV6-5 and TRBJ2-1, with D hard to call. CDR1 and CDR2 from the germline V gene are MNHEY and SVGAGI. CDR3 length: 12 amino acids. Trimming shortened V by 6 bases and J by 3 bases, and 6 bases separated the two germline ends. CDR3 residues: CASRTVYNEQFF. For the CDR3, the DNA is TGTGCCAGCAGAACAGTCTACAATGAGCAGTTCTTC.

As DNA, the CDR3 is TGTGCCTGGAGGCGGACAGGGATCCATGGCTACACCTTC. The encoded protein is CAWRRTGIHGYTF. J is TRBJ1-2 and V is TRBV30, with TRBD1 matching 8 bases. From germline, CDR1 is GTSNPN and CDR2 SVGIG (reference sequence). J lost 6 bases, V lost 3 bases, and 6 bases had no gene match. The CDR3 contains 13 residues. The full variable domain, with the rest looked up from reference TRBV30 and TRBJ1-2, is SQTIHQWPATLVQPVGSPLSLECTVEGTSNPNLYWYRQAAGRGLQLLFYSVGIGQISSEVPQNLSASRPQDRQFILSSKKLLLSDSGFYLCAWRRTGIHGYTFGSGTRLTVV.

The V call is TRBV6-5, the J call TRBJ1-1; D is unclear. The CDR3 contains 14 residues. The germline V gene encodes CDR1 MNHEY and CDR2 SVGAGI. Trimming removed 4 bases at V and 3 bases at J, with 12 bases between. CDR3 amino acids: CASSWRVPDTEAFF. As DNA, the CDR3 is TGTGCCAGCAGTTGGAGGGTCCCGGACACTGAAGCTTTCTTT.

The J gene is TRBJ2-5, the V gene TRBV7-2; D gene ambiguous. This CDR3 is built from 13 residues. Per the germline V gene, CDR1 is SGHTA and CDR2 is FQGNSA. V lost 3 bases to trimming and J lost 9 bases, with 14 bases between them. Here the CDR3 reads CASSLQRAEAQYF. CDR3 bases: TGTGCCAGCAGCTTGCAAAGGGCCGAGGCCCAGTACTTC.

The chain employs TRBV29-1 and TRBJ2-2, with TRBD1 identical over 7 bases. V lost 2 bases and J lost 6; bases outside the gene matches: 3. CDR1 is SQVTM and CDR2 is ANQGSEA in the germline V gene. CDR3 length equals 13 residues. CDR3 sequence: CSVENRGAGELFF. CDR3 sequence (DNA): TGCAGCGTTGAAAACAGGGGTGCCGGGGAGCTGTTTTTT.

The chain links TRBV4-1 to TRBJ1-5; maybe TRBD1 (6 bases). CDR1 MGHRA and CDR2 YSYEKL come from the germline V gene. V dropped 0 bases and J dropped 4 bases, with 7 bases sitting between them. The CDR3 totals 14 residues. DNA for the CDR3: TGCGCCAGCAGCCAAGAAGGGGGGAATCAGCCCCAGCATTTT. Its translation: CASSQEGGNQPQHF.